The 10 T cell receptor beta chains presented below share a single source sample, sequenced in a study of shared clonotypes between healthy human individuals. Sequenced by immunoSEQ multiplex PCR; TCRdb stores in-frame clones only, minus some. The sample records more than 2,000,000 clones, approximately 93% being singletons. Sequencing was done on a sample of naive CD4+ T cells from PBMCs. Indicated subset: CD45RA+ positively selected. Every receptor here comes from a man aged 18 to 30 in good health. Some clones in this sample may be carry-over from other donors' samples.

Worth noting for this clone: Other DNA sequences within the sample encode an identical CDR3. V is TRBV15 and J is TRBJ1-5; a weak D match, TRBD1 (5 bases). This CDR3 region has 14 residues. CDR1 is LNHNV and CDR2 is YYDKDF in the germline V gene (reference sequence). V lost 3 bases and J 7 bases, leaving 13 bases between the germline ends. CDR3 nucleotide sequence: TGTGCCACCAGCAGGGGGGGGGAAGGCCAGCCCCAGCATTTT. Translated: CATSRGGEGQPQHF.

The chain uses TRBV18 and TRBJ2-7; maybe TRBD1 (6 bases). Trimming left V 3 bases short and J 2 bases short, with 8 bases between. CDR3 length equals 13 residues. The germline V gene encodes CDR1 KGHSH and CDR2 LQKENI. DNA for the CDR3: TGTGCCAGCTCACCCGGGGACACCTACGAGCAGTACTTC. Translating gives CASSPGDTYEQYF.

The chain joins TRBV4-1 to TRBJ1-3, with 7 positions matching TRBD1. The V segment lost 5 bases and the J segment 0 bases; nucleotides outside the gene matches: 7. This CDR3 contains 16 residues. The germline V gene encodes CDR1 MGHRA and CDR2 YSYEKL. The CDR3 DNA reads TGCGCCAGCAGCTCCCCCGGGACAGACTCTGGAAACACCATATATTTT. It yields the protein CASSSPGTDSGNTIYF.

The chain carries TRBV27 and TRBJ2-7, with D unresolved. This CDR3 spans 13 amino acids. Germline-derived CDR1 and CDR2 are MNHEY and SMNVEV (reference sequence). Trimming pared 2 bases from V and 2 bases from J, leaving 7 bases between. The CDR3, as DNA: TGTGCCAGCAGTTTAATCCCGGCCTACGAGCAGTACTTC. Its protein product is CASSLIPAYEQYF.

The chain is built from TRBV4-1 and TRBJ1-2, with D perhaps TRBD1 (5 bases). Trimming pared 2 bases from V and 6 bases from J, leaving 10 bases between. Per germline, CDR1 MGHRA and CDR2 YSYEKL. The CDR3 consists of 13 residues. The DNA of the CDR3 is TGCGCCAGCAGCCAACTCCTGGGGGATGGCTACACCTTC. It encodes CASSQLLGDGYTF.

The V gene is TRBV18, the J gene TRBJ1-1; the D gene is possibly TRBD1 (5 bases). The CDR3 has 13 amino acids. Germline lookup yields CDR1 KGHSH and CDR2 LQKENI. V lost 8 bases and J lost 0, with 10 bases in between. CDR3: CASLAGVNTEAFF. The CDR3 DNA reads TGTGCCAGCCTCGCGGGGGTGAACACTGAAGCTTTCTTT.

The J gene is TRBJ2-1, the V gene TRBV28; D uncertain. This CDR3 is built from 12 residues. Germline V gene data show CDR1 as MDHEN and CDR2 as SYDVKM. The V end lost 2 bases, the J end lost 8 bases, and 7 bases lay between the germline ends. The DNA for the CDR3 is TGTGCCAGCAGTTTACTGAAGGATGAGCAGTTCTTC. As protein: CASSLLKDEQFF.

The chain is built from TRBV2 and TRBJ2-1; D ambiguous. Germline V gene data show CDR1 as SNHLY and CDR2 as FYNNEI. This CDR3 is 13 amino acids long. Trimming took 3 bases from V and 2 from J, leaving 5 bases between them. CDR3 sequence: CASSDLPYNEQFF. CDR3 nucleotide sequence: TGTGCCAGCAGTGACCTACCCTACAATGAGCAGTTCTTC.

V gene TRBV5-4 combines with J gene TRBJ2-2; no clear D. Trimming left V 1 base short and J 3 bases short, with 10 bases between. Per germline, CDR1 SGHNT and CDR2 YYREEE (reference sequence). The CDR3 is made up of 15 amino acids. CDR3 in amino acids: CASSLTRVHTGELFF. Here the CDR3 DNA reads TGTGCCAGCAGCTTGACCCGGGTCCACACCGGGGAGCTGTTTTTT.

The genes are TRBV9 and TRBJ2-2, with D unclear. The germline V gene encodes CDR1 SGDLS and CDR2 YYNGEE. The CDR3 is 13 residues long. V lost 1 base to trimming and J lost 6 bases, with 7 bases between them. CDR3 nucleotides: TGTGCCAGCAGCGTAAAGGACGCCGGGGAGCTGTTTTTT. Its protein is CASSVKDAGELFF.